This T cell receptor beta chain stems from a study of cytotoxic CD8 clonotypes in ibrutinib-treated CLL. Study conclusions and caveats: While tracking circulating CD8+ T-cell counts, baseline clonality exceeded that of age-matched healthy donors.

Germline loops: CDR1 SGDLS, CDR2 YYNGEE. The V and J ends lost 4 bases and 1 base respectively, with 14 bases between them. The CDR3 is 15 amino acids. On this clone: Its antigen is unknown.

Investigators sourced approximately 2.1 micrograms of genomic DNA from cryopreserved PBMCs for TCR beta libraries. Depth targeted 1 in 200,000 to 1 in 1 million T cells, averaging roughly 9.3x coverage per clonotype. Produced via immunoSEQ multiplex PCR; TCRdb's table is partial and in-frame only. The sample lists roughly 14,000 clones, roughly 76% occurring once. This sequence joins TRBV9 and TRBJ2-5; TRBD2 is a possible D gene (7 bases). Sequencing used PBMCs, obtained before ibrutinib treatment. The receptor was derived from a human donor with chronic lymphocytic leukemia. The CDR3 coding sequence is TGTGCCAGCAGCCCCATGGGGGGGCCCCAAGAGACCCAGTACTTC. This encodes CASSPMGGPQETQYF.